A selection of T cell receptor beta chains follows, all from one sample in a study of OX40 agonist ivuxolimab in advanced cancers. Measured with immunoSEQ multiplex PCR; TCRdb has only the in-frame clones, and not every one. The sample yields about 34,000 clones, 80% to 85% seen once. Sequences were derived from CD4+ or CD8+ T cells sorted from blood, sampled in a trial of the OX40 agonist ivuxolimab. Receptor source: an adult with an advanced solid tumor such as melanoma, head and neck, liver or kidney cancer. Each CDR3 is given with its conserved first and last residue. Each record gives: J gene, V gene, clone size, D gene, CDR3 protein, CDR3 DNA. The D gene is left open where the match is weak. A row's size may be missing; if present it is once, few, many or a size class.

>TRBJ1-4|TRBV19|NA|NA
CASAGATNEKLFF
TGTGCCAGTGCTGGGGCGACTAATGAAAAACTGTTTTTT
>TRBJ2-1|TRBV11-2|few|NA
CASSLFGTDNEQFF
TGTGCCAGCAGCTTATTTGGAACAGACAATGAGCAGTTCTTC
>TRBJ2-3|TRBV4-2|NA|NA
CASSQGEIRRSYF
TGTGCCAGCAGCCAAGGGGAGATTCGGAGGTCGTATTTT
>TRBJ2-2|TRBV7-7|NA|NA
CASSLDPIVGELFF
TGTGCTAGCAGCTTAGACCCGATTGTCGGGGAGCTGTTTTTT
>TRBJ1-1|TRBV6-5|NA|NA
CASSYSGAEAFF
TGTGCCAGCAGTTACTCGGGGGCTGAAGCTTTCTTT
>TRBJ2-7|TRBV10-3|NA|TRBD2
CAISELGTSGSEGYF
TGTGCCATCAGTGAGTTGGGGACTAGCGGGAGTGAAGGGTACTTC
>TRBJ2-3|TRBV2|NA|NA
CASSEQGRTDTQYF
TGTGCCAGCAGTGAACAGGGCCGGACAGATACGCAGTATTTT
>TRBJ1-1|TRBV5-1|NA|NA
CASSPQSVGGTEAFF
TGCGCCAGCAGCCCTCAGTCCGTGGGAGGCACTGAAGCTTTCTTT
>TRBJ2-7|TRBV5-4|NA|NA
CASSRGTDYEQYF
TGTGCCAGCAGCAGGGGGACTGACTACGAGCAGTACTTC
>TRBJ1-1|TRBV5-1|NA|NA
CASSLGPRTEAFF
TGCGCCAGCAGCTTGGGACCCAGGACTGAAGCTTTCTTT
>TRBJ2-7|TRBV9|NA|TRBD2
CASSQLAGPQYEQYF
TGTGCCAGCAGCCAGCTAGCGGGGCCCCAGTACGAGCAGTACTTC
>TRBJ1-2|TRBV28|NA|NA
CATLIRQANYGYTF
TGTGCCACGCTAATCCGACAGGCGAACTATGGCTACACCTTC
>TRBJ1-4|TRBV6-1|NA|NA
CASSKIEGREKLFF
TGTGCCAGCAGTAAAATAGAGGGGCGAGAAAAACTGTTTTTT
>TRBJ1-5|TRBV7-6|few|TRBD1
CASSVDREQPQHF
TGTGCCAGCAGCGTAGACAGGGAACAGCCCCAGCATTTT
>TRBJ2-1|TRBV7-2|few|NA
CASSLGQYNEQFF
TGTGCCAGCAGCTTAGGGCAGTACAATGAGCAGTTCTTC
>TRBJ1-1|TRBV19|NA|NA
CASSIRGVNTEAFF
TGTGCCAGTAGTATAAGGGGGGTGAACACTGAAGCTTTCTTT
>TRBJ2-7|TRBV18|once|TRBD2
CASSSTVSGVSYEQYF
TGTGCCAGCTCAAGCACGGTTAGCGGGGTCTCCTACGAGCAGTACTTC
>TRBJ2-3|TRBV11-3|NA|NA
CASSLGVGRDTQYF
TGTGCCAGCAGCTTAGGGGTCGGGCGGGATACGCAGTATTTT
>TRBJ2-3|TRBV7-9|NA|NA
CASRPNTDTQYF
TGTGCCAGCAGGCCAAATACAGATACGCAGTATTTT
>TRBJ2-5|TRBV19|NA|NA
CASSMPSAGGGETQYF
TGTGCCAGTAGTATGCCGTCGGCAGGGGGAGGGGAGACCCAGTACTTC
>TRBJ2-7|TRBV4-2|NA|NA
CASSPGGAGVYEQYF
TGTGCCAGCAGCCCCGGGGGCGCAGGGGTGTACGAGCAGTACTTC
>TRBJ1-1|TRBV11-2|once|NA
CASSSQDTEAFF
TGTGCCAGCAGCTCCCAGGACACTGAAGCTTTCTTT
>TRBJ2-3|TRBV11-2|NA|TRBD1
CASSTGQGLWTDTQYF
TGTGCCAGCAGCACAGGACAGGGCCTTTGGACAGATACGCAGTATTTT
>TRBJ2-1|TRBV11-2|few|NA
CASSLLGTQITESEQFF
TGTGCCAGCAGCTTATTGGGGACCCAAATAACAGAGAGTGAGCAGTTCTTC
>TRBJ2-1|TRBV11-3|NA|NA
CASSRRGNEQFF
TGTGCCAGCAGCCGGAGGGGTAATGAGCAGTTCTTC
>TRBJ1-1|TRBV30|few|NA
CAWTSRRNTEAFF
TGTGCCTGGACAAGCCGGAGGAACACTGAAGCTTTCTTT
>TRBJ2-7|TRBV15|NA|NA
CATSRDLGGKYF
TGTGCCACCAGCAGAGATCTAGGGGGGAAGTACTTC
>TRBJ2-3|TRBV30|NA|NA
CAWSPVAGRTDTQYF
TGTGCCTGGAGCCCGGTAGCCGGGAGAACAGATACGCAGTATTTT
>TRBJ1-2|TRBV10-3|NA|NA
CAISEGQLYTF
TGTGCCATCAGTGAAGGACAGCTCTACACCTTC
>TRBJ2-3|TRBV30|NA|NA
CAWDPPPLQADTQYF
TGTGCCTGGGACCCCCCCCCTCTGCAGGCAGATACGCAGTATTTT
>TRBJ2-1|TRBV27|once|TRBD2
CASRLGGKGNEQFF
TGTGCCAGCAGGCTGGGGGGGAAAGGCAATGAGCAGTTCTTC
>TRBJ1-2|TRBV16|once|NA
CASSQGEDYGYTF
TGTGCCAGCAGCCAAGGGGAGGACTATGGCTACACCTTC
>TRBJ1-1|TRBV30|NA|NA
CARGGQLNTEAFF
TGTGCCCGGGGTGGACAGTTGAACACTGAAGCTTTCTTT
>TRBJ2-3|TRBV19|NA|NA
CASRDRGSTDTQYF
TGTGCCAGTAGGGACCGGGGGAGCACAGATACGCAGTATTTT
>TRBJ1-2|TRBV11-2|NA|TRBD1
CASSPDRAGYTF
TGTGCCAGCAGCCCAGACAGGGCTGGCTACACCTTC
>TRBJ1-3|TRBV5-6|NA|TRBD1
CASSFPDRANTIYF
TGTGCCAGCAGCTTCCCAGACAGGGCGAACACCATATATTTT
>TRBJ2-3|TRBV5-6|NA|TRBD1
CASSLDRGTDTQYF
TGTGCCAGCAGCTTGGACAGGGGGACAGATACGCAGTATTTT
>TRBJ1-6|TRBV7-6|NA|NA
CASSLVSVFRSNSPLHF
TGTGCCAGCAGCTTAGTCTCGGTTTTTAGATCTAATTCACCCCTCCACTTT